These 6 T cell receptor beta chains came from one sample sequenced in a study of blood T cell repertoires in COVID-19. The assay was immunoSEQ multiplex PCR, and TCRdb's table has in-frame clones only and misses some. The sample lists about 60,000 clones; approximately 90% were seen once. What was sequenced was peripheral blood. Receptors originate from a human donor in a cohort sampled during active COVID-19.

V usage is TRBV2 and J usage is TRBJ1-2; tentatively, D is TRBD1 (5 bases). Deletions cut 6 bases from V and 4 bases from J, with 12 bases between. CDR3 length: 13 amino acids. CDR1 is SNHLY and CDR2 is FYNNEI in the germline V gene. The DNA of the CDR3 is TGTGCCAGCAGAAAGGGGATGGGCTATGGCTACACCTTC. Protein product: CASRKGMGYGYTF.

CDR3 in amino acids: CASSLRVEETYEQYF. The CDR3 DNA reads as TGTGCCAGCAGTCTAAGGGTGGAGGAGACCTACGAGCAGTACTTC. The rearrangement uses TRBV7-2 and TRBJ2-7, with D possibly TRBD2 on 5 matching bases. CDR1 is SGHTA, CDR2 FQGNSA, per germline. Trimming pared 6 bases from V and 2 bases from J, leaving 17 bases between. This CDR3 spans 15 amino acids.

V usage is TRBV28 and J usage is TRBJ2-7, with 11 bases matching TRBD1. The CDR3 has 17 amino acids. J was trimmed by 2 bases and V by 5 bases; bases with no gene match: 11. The germline CDR1 and CDR2 sequences are MDHEN and SYDVKM. The CDR3 DNA reads TGTGCCAGCAGTGTAAAACAACCGGGACAGGGGGCCTACGAGCAGTACTTC. Translated, it gives CASSVKQPGQGAYEQYF.

The chain has TRBV20-1 and TRBJ2-7, with TRBD1 identical over 7 bases. Germline CDR1 reads DFQATT; CDR2 reads SNEGSKA (reference sequence). The CDR3 has 14 amino acids. V was pared by 3 bases and J by 6 bases, with 11 bases of the junction left unmatched. CDR3 loop: CSASLGQALFEQYF. CDR3 coding DNA: TGCAGTGCTAGTCTCGGACAGGCACTTTTCGAGCAGTACTTC.

V is TRBV3-1 (or the pseudogene TRBV3-2) and J is TRBJ2-5; TRBD2 matches at 9 bases. V lost 0 bases and J lost 1; bases outside the gene matches: 6. CDR1 and CDR2 (germline): LGHDT, YNNKEL (reference sequence). The CDR3 consists of 17 residues. The CDR3 region has the DNA TGTGCCAGCAGCCAAGATGGTCTAGCGGGGACCCAAGAGACCCAGTACTTC. This codes for CASSQDGLAGTQETQYF.

V is TRBV5-4 and J is TRBJ2-7; 8 bases are a match to TRBD2. Germline CDR1 and CDR2: SGHNT and YYREEE (reference sequence). Trimming removed 4 bases from V and 5 bases from J; junction bases left unmatched: 11. The CDR3 runs to 15 residues. The CDR3 DNA sequence: TGTGCCAGCAGCGAACACGGACTAGCTGGCGACGAGCAGTACTTC. Translating gives CASSEHGLAGDEQYF.